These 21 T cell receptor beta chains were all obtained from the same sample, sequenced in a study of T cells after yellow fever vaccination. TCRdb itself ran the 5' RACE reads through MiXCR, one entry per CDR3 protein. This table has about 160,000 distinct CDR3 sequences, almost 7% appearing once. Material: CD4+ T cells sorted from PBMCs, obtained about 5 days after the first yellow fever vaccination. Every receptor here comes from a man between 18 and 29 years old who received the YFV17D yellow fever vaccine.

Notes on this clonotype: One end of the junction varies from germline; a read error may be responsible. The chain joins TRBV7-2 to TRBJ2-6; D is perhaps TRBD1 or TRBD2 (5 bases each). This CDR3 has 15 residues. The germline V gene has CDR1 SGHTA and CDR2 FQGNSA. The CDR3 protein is CARSLLGVGANVLTF. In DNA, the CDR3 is TGTGCCAGAAGCTTACTGGGGGTTGGGGCCAACGTCCTGACTTTC.

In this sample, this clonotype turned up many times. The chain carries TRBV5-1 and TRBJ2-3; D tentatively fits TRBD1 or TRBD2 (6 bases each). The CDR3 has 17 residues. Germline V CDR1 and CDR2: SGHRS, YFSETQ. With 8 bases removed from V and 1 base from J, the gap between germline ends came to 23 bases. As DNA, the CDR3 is TGCGCCAGTAGCCTAACCACCGGGGGCGTAGGCACAGATACGCAGTATTTT. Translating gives CASSLTTGGVGTDTQYF.

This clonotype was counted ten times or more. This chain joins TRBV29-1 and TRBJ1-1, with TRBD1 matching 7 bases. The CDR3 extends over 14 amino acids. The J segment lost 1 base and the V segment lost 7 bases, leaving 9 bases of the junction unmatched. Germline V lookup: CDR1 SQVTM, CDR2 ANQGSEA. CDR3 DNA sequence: TGCAGCGGCCTTACCGGGACAGCGAACACTGAAGCTTTCTTT. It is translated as CSGLTGTANTEAFF.

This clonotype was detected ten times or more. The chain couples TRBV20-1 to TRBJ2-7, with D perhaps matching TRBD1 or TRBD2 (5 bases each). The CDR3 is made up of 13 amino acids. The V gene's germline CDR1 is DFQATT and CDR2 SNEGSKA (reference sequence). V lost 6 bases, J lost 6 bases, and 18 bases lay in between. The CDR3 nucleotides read TGCAGTGCGGGGAGCCTCCCTAGGGGCGAGCAGTACTTC. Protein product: CSAGSLPRGEQYF.

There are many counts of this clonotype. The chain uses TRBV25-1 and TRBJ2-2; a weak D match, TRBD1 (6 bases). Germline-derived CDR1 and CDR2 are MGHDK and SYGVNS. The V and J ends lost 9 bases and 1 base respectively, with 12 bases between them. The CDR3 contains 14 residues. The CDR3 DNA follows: TGTGCCAGTCAGGGACAAATGAACACCGGGGAGCTGTTTTTT. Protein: CASQGQMNTGELFF.

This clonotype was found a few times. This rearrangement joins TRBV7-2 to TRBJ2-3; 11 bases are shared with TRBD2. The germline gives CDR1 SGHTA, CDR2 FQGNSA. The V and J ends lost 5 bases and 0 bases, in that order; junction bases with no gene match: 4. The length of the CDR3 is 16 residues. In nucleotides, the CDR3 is TGTGCCAGCAGCCCGGGACTAGCGGCGAGCACAGATACGCAGTATTTT. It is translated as CASSPGLAASTDTQYF.

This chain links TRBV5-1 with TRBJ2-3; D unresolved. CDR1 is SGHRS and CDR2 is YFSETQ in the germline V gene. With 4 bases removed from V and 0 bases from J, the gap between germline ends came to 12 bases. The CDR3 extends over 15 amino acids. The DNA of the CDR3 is TGCGCCAGCAGCAGCGACTCGAGTAGCACAGATACGCAGTATTTT. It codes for CASSSDSSSTDTQYF.

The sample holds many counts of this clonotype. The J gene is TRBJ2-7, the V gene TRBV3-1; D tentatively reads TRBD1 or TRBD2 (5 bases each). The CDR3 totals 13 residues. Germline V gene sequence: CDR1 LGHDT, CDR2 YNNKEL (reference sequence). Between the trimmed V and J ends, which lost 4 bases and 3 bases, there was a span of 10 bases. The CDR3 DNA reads TGTGCCAGCAGCCCAGGGAGTAACTACGAGCAGTACGTC. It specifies CASSPGSNYEQYV.

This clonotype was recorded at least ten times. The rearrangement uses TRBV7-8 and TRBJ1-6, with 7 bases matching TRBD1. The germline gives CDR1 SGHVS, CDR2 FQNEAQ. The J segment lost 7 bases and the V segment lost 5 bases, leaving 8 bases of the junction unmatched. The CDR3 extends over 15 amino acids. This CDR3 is CASSRPGQENSPLHF. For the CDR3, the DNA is TGTGCCAGCAGCCGACCCGGACAGGAAAATTCACCCCTCCACTTT.

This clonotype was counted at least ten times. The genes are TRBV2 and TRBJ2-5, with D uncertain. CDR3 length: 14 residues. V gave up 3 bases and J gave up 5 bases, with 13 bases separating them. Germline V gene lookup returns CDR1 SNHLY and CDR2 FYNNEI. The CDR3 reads CASSEVVPKETQYF. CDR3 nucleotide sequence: TGTGCCAGCAGTGAGGTAGTCCCCAAGGAGACCCAGTACTTC.

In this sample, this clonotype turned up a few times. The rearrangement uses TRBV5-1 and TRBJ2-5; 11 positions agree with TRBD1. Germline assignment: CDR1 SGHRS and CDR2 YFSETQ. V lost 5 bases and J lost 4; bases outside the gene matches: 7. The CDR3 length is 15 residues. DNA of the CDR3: TGCGCCAGCAGGCGAGCCGGGACAGGGGGAGAGACCCAGTACTTC. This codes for CASRRAGTGGETQYF. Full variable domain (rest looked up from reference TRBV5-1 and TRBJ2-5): KAGVTQTPRYLIKTRGQQVTLSCSPISGHRSVSWYQQTPGQGLQFLFEYFSETQRNKGNFPGRFSGRQFSNSRSEMNVSTLELGDSALYLCASRRAGTGGETQYFGPGTRLLVL.

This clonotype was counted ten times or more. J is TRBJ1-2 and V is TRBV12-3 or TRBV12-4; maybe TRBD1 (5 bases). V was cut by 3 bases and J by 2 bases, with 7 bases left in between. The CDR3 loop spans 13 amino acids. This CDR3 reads CASSLNRNYGYTF. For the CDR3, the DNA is TGTGCCAGCAGTTTGAACAGGAACTATGGCTACACCTTC.

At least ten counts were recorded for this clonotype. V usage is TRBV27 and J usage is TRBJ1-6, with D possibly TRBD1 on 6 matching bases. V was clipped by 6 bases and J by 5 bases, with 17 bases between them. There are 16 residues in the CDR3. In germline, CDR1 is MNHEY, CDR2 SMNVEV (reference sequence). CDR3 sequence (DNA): TGTGCCAGCAGACGCTCCGGGACACTAGATAATTCACCCCTCCACTTT. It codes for CASRRSGTLDNSPLHF.

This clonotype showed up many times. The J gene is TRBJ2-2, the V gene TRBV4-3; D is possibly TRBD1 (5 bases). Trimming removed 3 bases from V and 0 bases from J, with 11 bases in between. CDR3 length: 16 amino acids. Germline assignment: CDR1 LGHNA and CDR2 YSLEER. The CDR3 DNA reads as TGCGCCAGCAGCCAGCTTACAGGTCCGAACACCGGGGAGCTGTTTTTT. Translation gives CASSQLTGPNTGELFF.

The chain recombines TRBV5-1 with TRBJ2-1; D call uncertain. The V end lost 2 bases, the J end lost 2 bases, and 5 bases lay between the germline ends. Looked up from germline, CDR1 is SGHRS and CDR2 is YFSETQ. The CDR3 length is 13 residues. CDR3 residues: CASSFSAYNEQFF. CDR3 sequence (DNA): TGCGCCAGCAGCTTCTCGGCCTACAATGAGCAGTTCTTC. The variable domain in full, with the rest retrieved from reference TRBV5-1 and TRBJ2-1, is KAGVTQTPRYLIKTRGQQVTLSCSPISGHRSVSWYQQTPGQGLQFLFEYFSETQRNKGNFPGRFSGRQFSNSRSEMNVSTLELGDSALYLCASSFSAYNEQFFGPGTRLTVL.

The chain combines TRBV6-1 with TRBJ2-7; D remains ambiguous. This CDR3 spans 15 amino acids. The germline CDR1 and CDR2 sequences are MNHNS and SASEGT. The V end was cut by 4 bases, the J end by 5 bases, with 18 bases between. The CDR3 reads CASSVSRNLLNEQYF. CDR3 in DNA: TGTGCCAGCAGTGTTTCCCGTAACCTTTTAAACGAGCAGTACTTC.

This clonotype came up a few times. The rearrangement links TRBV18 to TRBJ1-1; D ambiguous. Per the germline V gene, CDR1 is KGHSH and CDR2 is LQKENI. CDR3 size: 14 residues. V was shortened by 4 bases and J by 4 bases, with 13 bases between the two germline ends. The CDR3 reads CASSQDEESTEAFF. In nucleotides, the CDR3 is TGTGCCAGCTCACAAGACGAAGAGAGCACTGAAGCTTTCTTT.

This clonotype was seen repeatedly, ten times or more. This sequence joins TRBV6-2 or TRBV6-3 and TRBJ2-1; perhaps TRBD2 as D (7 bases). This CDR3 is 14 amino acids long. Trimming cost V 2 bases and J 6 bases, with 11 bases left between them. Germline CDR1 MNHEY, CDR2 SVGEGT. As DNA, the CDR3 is TGTGCCAGCAGTTACGGGGGGGGCCGCAATGAGCAGTTCTTC. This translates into CASSYGGGRNEQFF.

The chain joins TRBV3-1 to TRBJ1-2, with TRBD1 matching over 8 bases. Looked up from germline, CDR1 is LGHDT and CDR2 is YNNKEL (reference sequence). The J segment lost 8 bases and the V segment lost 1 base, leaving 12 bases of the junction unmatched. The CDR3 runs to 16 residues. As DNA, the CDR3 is TGTGCCAGCAGCCAAGTCCGACTTACAGGGGGAAGAGGCTACACCTTC. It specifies CASSQVRLTGGRGYTF.

CDR3 coding DNA: TGTGCCACCAGTGACCACAGGGATGGGGTCAATGAGCAGTTCTTC. Its translation: CATSDHRDGVNEQFF. The V and J genes are TRBV24-1 and TRBJ2-1; a possible D gene is TRBD1 (6 bases). This CDR3 region has 15 residues. Germline V gene lookup returns CDR1 KGHDR and CDR2 SFDVKD. V lost 4 bases and J 6 bases, leaving 15 bases between the germline ends.

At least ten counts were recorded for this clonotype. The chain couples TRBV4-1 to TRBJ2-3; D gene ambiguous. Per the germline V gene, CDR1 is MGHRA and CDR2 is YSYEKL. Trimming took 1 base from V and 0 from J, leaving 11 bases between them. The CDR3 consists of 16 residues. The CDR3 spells CASSQVNLVSTDTQYF. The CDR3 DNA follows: TGCGCCAGCAGCCAAGTCAACCTAGTGAGCACAGATACGCAGTATTTT.